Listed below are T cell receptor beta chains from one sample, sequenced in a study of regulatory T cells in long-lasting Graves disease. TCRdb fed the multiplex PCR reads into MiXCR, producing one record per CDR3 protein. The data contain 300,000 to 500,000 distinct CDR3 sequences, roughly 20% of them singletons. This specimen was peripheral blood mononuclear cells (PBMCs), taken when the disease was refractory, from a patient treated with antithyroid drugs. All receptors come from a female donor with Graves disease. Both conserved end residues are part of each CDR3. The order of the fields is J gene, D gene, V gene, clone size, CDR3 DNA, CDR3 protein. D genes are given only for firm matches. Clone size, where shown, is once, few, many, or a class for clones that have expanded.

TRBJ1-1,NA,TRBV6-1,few,TGTGCCAGCAGTCTGGACACGACAAGAACTGAAGCTTTCTTT,CASSLDTTRTEAFF
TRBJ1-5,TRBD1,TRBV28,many,TGTGCCAGCCGGGCGGGACAGTTTATTCAGCCCCAGCATTTT,CASRAGQFIQPQHF
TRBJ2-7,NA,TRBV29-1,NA,TGCAGCGTTGGGGGGGGCGATAGCTCCTACGAGCAGTACTTC,CSVGGGDSSYEQYF
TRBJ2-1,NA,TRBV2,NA,TGTGCCAGCAGTGGAGGACCAGGCTGGGTTTTTGGTGAGCAGTTCTTC,CASSGGPGWVFGEQFF
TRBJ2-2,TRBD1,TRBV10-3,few,TGTGCCATCAGTGACAAAACGGGACAGGGGACCGGGGAGCTGTTTTTT,CAISDKTGQGTGELFF
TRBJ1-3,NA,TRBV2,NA,TGTGCCAGCAGGGACAACTTGGGAAACACCATATATTTT,CASRDNLGNTIYF
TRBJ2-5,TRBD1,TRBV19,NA,TGTGCCAGTAGACCCGGGACAGGGAGACAAGATACCCAGTACTTC,CASRPGTGRQDTQYF
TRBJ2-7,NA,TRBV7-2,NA,TGTGCCAGCAGCTTGCGGAGCACGTACGAGCAGTACTTC,CASSLRSTYEQYF
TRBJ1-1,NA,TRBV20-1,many,TGCAGTGCTAGAGCGGAGGATGAAGCTTTCTTT,CSARAEDEAFF
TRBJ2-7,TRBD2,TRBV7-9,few,TGTGCCAGCAGCTGGGAGGGGTCAGAGCAGTACTTC,CASSWEGSEQYF
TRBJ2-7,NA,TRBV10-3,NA,TGTGCCATCAGTGAGTCGATAGTGGGGGCAGGGGATAACTACGAGCAGTACTTC,CAISESIVGAGDNYEQYF
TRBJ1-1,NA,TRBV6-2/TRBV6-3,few,TGTGCCAGCAGTTACTCACACGCGCAGTACACTGAAGCTTTCTTT,CASSYSHAQYTEAFF
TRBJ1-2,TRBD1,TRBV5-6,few,TGTGCCAGCAGCTTTAGGGGACAGATAAACTATGGCTACACCTTC,CASSFRGQINYGYTF
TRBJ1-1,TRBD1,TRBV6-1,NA,TGTGCCAGCAGTGAATATGACAGGGGGCATCACGGCACTGAAGCTTTCTTT,CASSEYDRGHHGTEAFF
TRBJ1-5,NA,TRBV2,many,TGTGCCAGCAGTGAGGACCGAGCGGGGGGTCAGCCCCAGCATTTT,CASSEDRAGGQPQHF
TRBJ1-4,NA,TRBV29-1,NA,TGCAGCGTTGTCGGTGGGGGTATAGGGGAAAAACTGTTTTTT,CSVVGGGIGEKLFF
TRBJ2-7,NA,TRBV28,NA,TGTGCCAGCCTTGCAGGGAGAGGCTACGAGCAGTACTTC,CASLAGRGYEQYF
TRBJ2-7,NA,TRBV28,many,TGTGCCAGCAGTTTATACGTGCGGCTGGGGGGCGAGCAGTACTTC,CASSLYVRLGGEQYF
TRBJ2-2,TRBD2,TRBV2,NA,TGTGCCAGCAGTTCAAAGGGGACGGAACTAGCGACGAACACCGGGGAGCTGTTTTTT,CASSSKGTELATNTGELFF
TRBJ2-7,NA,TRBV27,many,TGTGCCAGCAGACGTTACGCCGGGACCGCCTACGAGCAGTACTTC,CASRRYAGTAYEQYF
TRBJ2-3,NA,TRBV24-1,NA,TGTGCCACCAGTGACGCGGGACTCACAGATACGCAGTATTTT,CATSDAGLTDTQYF
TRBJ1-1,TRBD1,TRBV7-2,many,TGTGCCAGCAGCTCTTGGGACAGGGGATGGGGCACTGAAGCTTTCTTT,CASSSWDRGWGTEAFF
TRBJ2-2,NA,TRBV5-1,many,TGCGCCAGCAGCTTGGGGCAGGACACCGGGGAGCTGTTTTTT,CASSLGQDTGELFF
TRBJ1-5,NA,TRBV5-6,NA,TGTGCCAGCAGCTTGACGGGACAAGGGAAAAATCAGCCCCAGCATTTT,CASSLTGQGKNQPQHF
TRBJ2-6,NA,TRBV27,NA,TGTGCCAGCTCGGTGGGTCCCGGGGCCAACGTCCTGACTTTC,CASSVGPGANVLTF
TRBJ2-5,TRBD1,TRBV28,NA,TGTGCCAGCGGTAGACAGGGTTCGGCGGAGACCCAGTACTTC,CASGRQGSAETQYF
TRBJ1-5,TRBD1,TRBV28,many,TGTGCCAGCAGGGTAGCGGGGGGACAGGGCAATCAGCCCCAGCATTTT,CASRVAGGQGNQPQHF
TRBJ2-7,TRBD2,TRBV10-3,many,TGTGCCACCTTTAGCGGGAACGGGTACGAGCAGTACTTC,CATFSGNGYEQYF